This T cell receptor (beta chain) emerged from a study of T cells in narcolepsy. Study-level results: Comparing one patient's CSF and blood CD4+ clonotypes highlighted HCRT- and TRIB2-specific autoreactive clonotypes. Autoreactive clonotypes reportedly recurred in blood of same and different patients, not controls. In some patient and control memory CD4+ samples, autoreactive clones were absent.

This clone was seen only once. The antigen is unknown. Using immunoSEQ multiplex PCR, the repertoire was profiled, and TCRdb retains in-frame clones only, with some absent. The table includes roughly 22,000 clones, around two thirds detected once. V gave up 3 bases and J gave up 4 bases; unmatched junction bases: 7. Germline V gene sequence: CDR1 SGHNT, CDR2 YYREEE (reference sequence). The CDR3 has 15 residues. This chain links TRBV5-4 with TRBJ2-5; 9 nucleotides agree with TRBD2. The sequencing sample was made of memory (CD45RA-) CD4+ T cells from blood. The origin of this receptor is a human donor in good health. CDR3 DNA sequence: TGTGCCAGCAGCTATGGCGGGGGGGCCGGAGAGACCCAGTACTTC. Protein product: CASSYGGGAGETQYF.